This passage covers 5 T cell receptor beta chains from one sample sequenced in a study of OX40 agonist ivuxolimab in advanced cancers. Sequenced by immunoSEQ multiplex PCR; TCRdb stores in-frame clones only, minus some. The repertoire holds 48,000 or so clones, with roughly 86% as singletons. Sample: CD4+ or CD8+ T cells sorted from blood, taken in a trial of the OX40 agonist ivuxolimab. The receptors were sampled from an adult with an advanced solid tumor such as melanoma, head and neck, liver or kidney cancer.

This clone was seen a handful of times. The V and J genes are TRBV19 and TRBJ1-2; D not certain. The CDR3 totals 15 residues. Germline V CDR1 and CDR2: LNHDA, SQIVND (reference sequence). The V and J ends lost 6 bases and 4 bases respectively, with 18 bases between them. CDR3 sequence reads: CASSPLGVGSYGYTF. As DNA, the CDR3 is TGTGCCAGTAGCCCCCTCGGTGTGGGTAGCTATGGCTACACCTTC.

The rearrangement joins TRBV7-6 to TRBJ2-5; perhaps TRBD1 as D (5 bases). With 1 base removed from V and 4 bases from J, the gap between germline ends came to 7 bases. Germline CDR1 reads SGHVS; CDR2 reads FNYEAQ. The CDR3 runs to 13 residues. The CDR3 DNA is TGTGCCAGCAGCTTAGGTCAGGGAGAGACCCAGTACTTC. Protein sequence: CASSLGQGETQYF.

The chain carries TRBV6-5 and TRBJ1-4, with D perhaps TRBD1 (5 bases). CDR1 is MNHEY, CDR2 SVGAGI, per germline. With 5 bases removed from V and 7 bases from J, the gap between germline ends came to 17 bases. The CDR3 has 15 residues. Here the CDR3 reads CASSPRRGRFEKLFF. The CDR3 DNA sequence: TGTGCCAGCAGTCCCAGGCGGGGGAGGTTTGAAAAACTGTTTTTT.

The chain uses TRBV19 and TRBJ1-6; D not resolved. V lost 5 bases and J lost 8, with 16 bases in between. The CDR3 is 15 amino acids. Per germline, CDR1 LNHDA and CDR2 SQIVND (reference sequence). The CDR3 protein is CASSVPDEADSPLHF. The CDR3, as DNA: TGTGCCAGTAGTGTACCGGACGAGGCCGATTCACCCCTCCACTTT.

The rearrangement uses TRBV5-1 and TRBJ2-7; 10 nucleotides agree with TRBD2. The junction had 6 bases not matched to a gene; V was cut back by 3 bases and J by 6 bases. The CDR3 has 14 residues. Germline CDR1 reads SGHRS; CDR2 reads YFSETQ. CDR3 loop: CASSSVAGGGEQYF. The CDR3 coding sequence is TGCGCCAGCAGCTCCGTAGCGGGGGGCGGCGAGCAGTACTTC.